This TCR beta chain was recorded in a study of CD8+CD57+ T cells in acquired aplastic anemia (dated by TCRdb to 2017 to 2018). Background on the whole study: A mean of around 3.2 ug of DNA, ranging from roughly 0.2 to 27.4 ug, was extracted from sorted CD4+ and CD8+ cells. An average of around 10 million reads for CD4+ cells and under 12 million reads for CD8+ cells was obtained from healthy donor samples. The research as a whole found: Twenty-nine CD8+ CDR3 sequences were shared between patients and controls but appeared highly expressed in patients and within their immunodominant clones. Patients and healthy controls showed no significant difference in CD8+ Simpson's diversity (P=0.060).

In this study, sorted CD4+ and CD8+ T cells from the blood of healthy subjects and of severe aplastic anemia patients had their TCR repertoires deep-sequenced. Ficoll-Paque density gradient centrifugation was used to isolate peripheral blood mononuclear cells. Before DNA extraction, CD4+ and CD8+ T cells were sorted by FACS or by magnetic beads. For this clonotype: Its antigen target is currently unknown. No much larger clone is present one base from it, and per-base qualities are unavailable.

TCR beta VDJ combination and CDR3 sequence profiling used genomic DNA as the template. TCR repertoire sequencing was run on an Illumina HiSeq 2000. As for the original processing: TRBV/TRBJ rearrangement plots, CDR3 size and DJ length profiles, and Simpson's diversity index were used to evaluate the repertoires. The most abundant DNA sequence in the deep sequencing data was taken as the immunodominant clone. CDR3 amino acid sequences were checked for sharing across subjects and were also compared against the VDJdb database and published repertoires. TCRdb reworked the public reads: Q25 trimming with fastp, MiXCR clone assembly, productive beta chains retained. For every CDR3 protein sequence, its rows merge into one entry that carries the most common genes and DNA. The V and J calls shown here were made by TCRdb, not taken from the authors' results. The sample table contains about 180,000 distinct CDR3 sequences; only one count was recorded for roughly half of them. Around 3% of the sample is in the top ten clones.

The CDR3 runs 12 residues from the cysteine to the phenylalanine. The read is trimmed to its CDR3 DNA, 36 bases read in frame from base 1. V drops 4 bases and J drops 4 bases, leaving 6 bases in between. The germline V gene specifies SGHRS as CDR1 and YFSETQ as CDR2. Recombination joined TRBV5-1 with TRBJ1-3; too little of a D gene remains to name it. This clonotype was sampled from a human donor in good health. Sequencing was done on a sample of sorted CD4+, CD8+, or CD8+CD57+ T cells (not recorded which) from PBMCs. The DNA is TGCGCCAGCAGCAGGAGCGGAAACACCATATATTTT. It codes for CASSRSGNTIYF.